What follows are 22 T cell receptor beta chains derived from one specimen sequenced in a study of cytomegalovirus exposure and HLA in healthy donors. Profiling relied on immunoSEQ multiplex PCR, and the TCRdb table lists in-frame clones only, not all of them. The sample includes hundreds of thousands of clones, approximately 83% of them seen just once. What was sequenced was PBMCs. The receptors derive from a woman aged 25 to 39 in good health and CMV-seropositive.

The chain links TRBV19 to TRBJ1-3; the D is unclear. The germline V and J ends were trimmed by 0 bases and 1 base, with 7 bases remaining between them. The length of the CDR3 is 15 residues. Looked up from germline, CDR1 is LNHDA and CDR2 is SQIVND (reference sequence). Here the CDR3 reads CASSIDPSSGNTIYF. As DNA, the CDR3 is TGTGCCAGTAGTATAGATCCCTCTTCTGGAAACACCATATATTTT.

V and J are TRBV5-1 and TRBJ2-5, with TRBD2 identical over 8 bases. CDR3 length equals 18 residues. Per germline, CDR1 SGHRS and CDR2 YFSETQ. J gave up 2 bases and V 5 bases, and 17 bases lay outside the gene matches. The chain's CDR3 is CASSLAGPGGGLQETQYF. CDR3 nucleotides: TGCGCCAGCAGTTTAGCGGGGCCGGGCGGAGGCCTTCAAGAGACCCAGTACTTC.

This clone showed up just once. J is TRBJ1-1 and V is TRBV5-6, with D possibly TRBD1 on 6 matching bases. The CDR3 contains 15 residues. V lost 4 bases and J 3 bases, leaving 16 bases between the germline ends. Germline V gives CDR1 SGHDT, CDR2 YYEEEE. The CDR3 region is CASSALGGADTEAFF. The CDR3 coding sequence is TGTGCCAGCAGCGCCCTGGGGGGGGCCGACACTGAAGCTTTCTTT.

The chain couples TRBV2 to TRBJ2-7; 9 bases are shared with TRBD2. This CDR3 region has 15 residues. Unmatched junction bases numbered 10, after V lost 4 bases and J lost 6 bases. Germline CDR1 is SNHLY and CDR2 is FYNNEI. Written as DNA, the CDR3 is TGTGCCAGCAGTGCTTCTAGCGGGACAGAAGGCGAGCAGTACTTC. Its translation is CASSASSGTEGEQYF.

This chain uses TRBV18 with TRBJ1-3; TRBD1 might be the D (6 bases). The V end lost 4 bases, the J end lost 1 base, and 17 bases lay between the germline ends. The V gene's germline CDR1 is KGHSH and CDR2 LQKENI. This CDR3 has 17 residues. CDR3 DNA sequence: TGTGCCAGCTCACGACCCCAGGGGATCAGGTCTGGAAACACCATATATTTT. Protein: CASSRPQGIRSGNTIYF. The variable domain in full, with the rest retrieved from reference TRBV18 and TRBJ1-3, is NAGVMQNPRHLVRRRGQEARLRCSPMKGHSHVYWYRQLPEEGLKFMVYLQKENIIDESGMPKERFSAEFPKEGPSILRIQQVVRGDSAAYFCASSRPQGIRSGNTIYFGEGSWLTVV.

The V and J genes are TRBV28 and TRBJ2-1, with 10 bases identical to TRBD2. V lost 10 bases to trimming and J lost 6 bases; unmatched junction nucleotides: 9. CDR1 MDHEN and CDR2 SYDVKM come from the germline V gene. This CDR3 is 14 amino acids long. The CDR3 loop reads CAIRAGGPLNEQFF. The CDR3 nucleotides read TGTGCCATCAGAGCGGGAGGGCCCCTCAATGAGCAGTTCTTC.

V is TRBV19 and J is TRBJ2-5, with 7 bases aligning to TRBD1. The CDR3 length is 14 residues. The ends lost 5 bases at V and 1 base at J; junction bases unmatched: 4. Germline CDR1 reads LNHDA; CDR2 reads SQIVND (reference sequence). The chain's CDR3 is CASSETGSQETQYF. CDR3 coding DNA: TGTGCCAGTAGTGAGACAGGGTCCCAAGAGACCCAGTACTTC.

The rearrangement joins TRBV7-2 to TRBJ2-4; TRBD2 agrees at 10 bases. CDR1 is SGHTA and CDR2 is FQGNSA in the germline V gene. Unmatched junction bases numbered 10, after V lost 0 bases and J lost 2 bases. This CDR3 spans 19 amino acids. The CDR3 DNA sequence: TGTGCCAGCAGCTTAGCGAGTTCTAGCGGGAGCTTGACCAAAAACATTCAGTACTTC. Its protein is CASSLASSSGSLTKNIQYF.

This clone was recorded once. This rearrangement joins TRBV27 to TRBJ1-5; 8 positions match TRBD1. The CDR3 runs to 16 residues. Germline CDR1 is MNHEY and CDR2 is SMNVEV (reference sequence). V was clipped by 5 bases and J by 0 bases; unmatched bases: 6. The CDR3 DNA sequence: TGTGCCAGCAGTACATCAGGGGGCTCTAGCAATCAGCCCCAGCATTTT. Protein: CASSTSGGSSNQPQHF.

This clone has only one observation. CDR3 DNA sequence: TGTGCCAGCAGTGGGACTGCGGGGAGCTCCTACGAGCAGTACTTC. Amino acid sequence: CASSGTAGSSYEQYF. The chain recombines TRBV2 with TRBJ2-7, with D possibly TRBD2 on 6 matching bases. V was trimmed by 4 bases and J by 0 bases, leaving 13 bases between them. The germline V gene encodes CDR1 SNHLY and CDR2 FYNNEI. The CDR3 loop spans 15 amino acids.

CDR3 residues: CASTQGGLRDEQYF. The CDR3 DNA sequence: TGTGCCAGCACACAAGGGGGCTTAAGGGACGAGCAGTACTTC. The chain carries TRBV7-2 and TRBJ2-7, with 7 bases fitting TRBD1. With 7 bases clipped from V and 5 bases from J, the junction kept 11 bases outside the gene matches. Germline V gives CDR1 SGHTA, CDR2 FQGNSA. CDR3 length equals 14 residues.

V and J are TRBV7-3 and TRBJ2-1; D gene ambiguous. CDR3 length: 15 residues. Germline assignment: CDR1 SGHTA and CDR2 FQGTGA. The V end lost 2 bases, the J end lost 0 bases, and 8 bases lay between the germline ends. The DNA for the CDR3 is TGTGCCAGCAGCTTAGCGAGTAGCTCCTACAATGAGCAGTTCTTC. This codes for CASSLASSSYNEQFF.

The genes are TRBV18 and TRBJ2-7, with a possible D match to TRBD2 (7 bases). This CDR3 has 16 amino acids. V shed 1 base and J shed 2 bases, with 15 bases lying between them. CDR1 KGHSH and CDR2 LQKENI come from the germline V gene. In DNA form, the CDR3 reads TGTGCCAGCTCACCACTTCGGGGGGCATCCCCCTACGAGCAGTACTTC. This codes for CASSPLRGASPYEQYF.

The chain has TRBV16 and TRBJ2-7, with D possibly being TRBD2 (5 bases). V was cut by 0 bases and J by 6 bases, with 9 bases left in between. Germline CDR1 reads KGHSY; CDR2 reads FQNENV. CDR3 length: 13 amino acids. CDR3 nucleotides: TGTGCCAGCAGCCAATCGGCAGGAGGCGAGCAGTACTTC. Its translation: CASSQSAGGEQYF.

V usage is TRBV9 and J usage is TRBJ2-2, with D uncertain. Germline-derived CDR1 and CDR2 are SGDLS and YYNGEE. CDR3 size: 15 residues. V was pared by 0 bases and J by 6 bases, with 12 bases between. CDR3 in amino acids: CASSVAHSVSGELFF. As DNA, the CDR3 is TGTGCCAGCAGCGTAGCTCACTCCGTTTCCGGGGAGCTGTTTTTT.

The rearrangement uses TRBV6-5 and TRBJ1-2; unclear D gene. Germline CDR1 is MNHEY and CDR2 is SVGAGI. Trimming removed 0 bases at V and 8 bases at J, with 13 bases between. This CDR3 contains 14 residues. In DNA form, the CDR3 reads TGTGCCAGCAGTTACTCGACGGGGTCCGGCGGCTACACCTTC. Protein: CASSYSTGSGGYTF.

This chain uses TRBV5-1 with TRBJ2-7; D is possibly TRBD2 (5 bases). Germline-derived CDR1 and CDR2 are SGHRS and YFSETQ. This CDR3 region has 12 residues. The V end was cut by 2 bases, the J end by 5 bases, with 8 bases between. CDR3 coding DNA: TGCGCCAGCAGCTTCTCCGGGGACGAGCAGTACTTC. Its translation: CASSFSGDEQYF.

The chain recombines TRBV9 with TRBJ2-5; 7 positions agree with TRBD2. This CDR3 has 19 residues. The V segment lost 0 bases and the J segment 1 base; nucleotides outside the gene matches: 15. The germline CDR1 and CDR2 sequences are SGDLS and YYNGEE. The CDR3 nucleotides are TGTGCCAGCAGCGTAGCTTTATTAGGTACTAGCGCTACCCAAGAGACCCAGTACTTC. Amino acids: CASSVALLGTSATQETQYF. The complete variable domain, with remaining parts taken from reference TRBV9 and TRBJ2-5, reads DSGVTQTPKHLITATGQRVTLRCSPRSGDLSVYWYQQSLDQGLQFLIQYYNGEERAKGNILERFSAQQFPDLHSELNLSSLELGDSALYFCASSVALLGTSATQETQYFGPGTRLLVL.

The table lists this clone with a count of one. This chain links TRBV5-1 with TRBJ2-3; no definite D call. The CDR3 extends over 15 amino acids. Germline CDR1 and CDR2: SGHRS and YFSETQ. Trimming removed 3 bases from V and 0 bases from J, with 11 bases in between. CDR3 sequence: CASSSYLLSTDTQYF. In DNA form, the CDR3 reads TGCGCCAGCAGCTCTTACTTACTCAGCACAGATACGCAGTATTTT.

The CDR3 spells CAADSANTGELFF. CDR3 sequence (DNA): TGTGCCGCAGACTCGGCGAACACCGGGGAGCTGTTTTTT. The chain couples TRBV10-3 to TRBJ2-2; D is ambiguous. Germline-derived CDR1 and CDR2 are ENHRY and SYGVKD. V lost 11 bases, J lost 0 bases, and 10 bases lay in between. The CDR3 has 13 residues.

The chain is built from TRBV27 and TRBJ2-1; 7 nucleotides align to TRBD2. The germline V gene encodes CDR1 MNHEY and CDR2 SMNVEV (reference sequence). V was pared by 2 bases and J by 6 bases, with 7 bases of the junction left unmatched. This CDR3 is built from 15 residues. CDR3 bases: TGTGCCAGCAGTTTAACTAGCCCGGGAGGCAATGAGCAGTTCTTC. Its protein product is CASSLTSPGGNEQFF.

The chain joins TRBV30 to TRBJ2-5, with D possibly being TRBD2 (6 bases). CDR1 is GTSNPN, CDR2 SVGIG, per germline (reference sequence). Trimming took off 4 bases at V and 1 base at J, with 13 bases between the two ends. The CDR3 length is 14 residues. CDR3 sequence: CAWNGGLVQETQYF. In DNA, the CDR3 is TGTGCCTGGAACGGGGGTCTGGTCCAAGAGACCCAGTACTTC.